This T cell receptor beta chain was sequenced in a study of T-cell memory formation after mild COVID-19. Points from the study as a whole: The appearance of some responding clones in pre-infection memory suggested that cross-reactive memory joined. The study found balanced CD4/CD8 in clones contracting day 15 to 85 and a CD4+ lean in later expanders.

This clonotype was counted many times. The antigen is undetermined. TCRdb ran MiXCR on the 5' RACE reads and lists one entry per CDR3 protein. The sample holds around 430,000 distinct CDR3 sequences, roughly 15% seen once. The clonotype originates from a man aged 18 to 29 who had mild COVID-19 (a few samples of this study predate the infection). Cell type and time point are not known. The sequenced sample was PBMCs or a T cell subset sorted from them (not recorded which).

For the CDR3, the DNA is TGTGCCACCAGTGTCGCCGGGACAGCCTACAATGAGCAGTTCTTC. It yields the protein CATSVAGTAYNEQFF. V usage is TRBV24-1 and J usage is TRBJ2-1, with 7 bases identical to TRBD1. This CDR3 comprises 15 residues. Germline V lookup: CDR1 KGHDR, CDR2 SFDVKD. V lost 5 bases, J lost 2 bases, and 5 bases stayed unmatched.